This TCR beta chain was found in a study of T-cell reconstitution after alpha-beta-depleted transplantation in children. This clonotype was counted at least ten times. Trimming took off 2 bases at V and 1 base at J, with 5 bases between the two ends. CDR1 and CDR2 (germline): MNHEY, SVGAGI. The CDR3 covers 14 residues. Preparation of the TCRbeta library used unique molecular identifiers. TCRdb processed the PCR reads anew with MiXCR; each CDR3 protein has one entry. The data show hundreds of thousands of distinct CDR3 sequences, with about 12% seen just once and around 3% held by the top ten. The clonotype originates from a human donor who donated a stem cell graft to a child with acute lymphoblastic leukemia. The chain employs TRBV6-5 and TRBJ1-4; unclear D gene. The material sequenced was PBMCs from the stem cell graft donor, taken from the stem cell graft. The CDR3 here is CASSYQLTNEKLFF. For the CDR3, the DNA is TGTGCCAGCAGTTACCAGCTAACTAATGAAAAACTGTTTTTT.